The T cell receptor (beta chain) under discussion was sequenced for a study of T cell responses to AZD1222 COVID-19 vaccine. Study results and limitations: Donors were chiefly white British, with a greater number of females, and clonal diversity was perhaps underestimated. In the spike-specific TCR repertoire, nearly half reportedly target unmutated variant regions. Seropositive status at baseline applied to only a handful of AZD1222 recipients. Rises in breadth and depth of Spike-specific TCRs came after two AZD1222 doses.

Measured with immunoSEQ multiplex PCR; TCRdb has only the in-frame clones, and not every one. The top ten hold roughly 15% of the sample, which has fewer than 120,000 clones, approximately 90% seen once. Comments on this clone: The antigen remains unidentified.

The CDR3 loop spans 14 amino acids. After removal of 3 bases from V and 4 bases from J, the junction contained 2 bases not matched to a gene. CDR1 is SNHLY and CDR2 is FYNNEI in the germline V gene. The chain combines TRBV2 with TRBJ2-3; 9 nucleotides match TRBD1. Specimen: peripheral blood, collected 28 days after the second AZD1222 dose. This receptor was obtained from an adult who received the AZD1222 COVID-19 vaccine. As DNA, the CDR3 is TGTGCCAGCAGTGAGGGGGACAGGGCAGATACGCAGTATTTT. As protein: CASSEGDRADTQYF.